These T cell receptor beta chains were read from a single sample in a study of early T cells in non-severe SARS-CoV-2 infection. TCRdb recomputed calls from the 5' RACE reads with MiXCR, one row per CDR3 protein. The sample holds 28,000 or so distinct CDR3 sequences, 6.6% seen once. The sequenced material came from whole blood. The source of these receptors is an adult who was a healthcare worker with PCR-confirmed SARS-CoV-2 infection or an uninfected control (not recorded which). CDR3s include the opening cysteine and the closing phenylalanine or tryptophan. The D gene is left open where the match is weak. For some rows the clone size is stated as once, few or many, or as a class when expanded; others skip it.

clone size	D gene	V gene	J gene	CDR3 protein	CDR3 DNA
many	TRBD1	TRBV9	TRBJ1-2	CASSVGGGSNYGYTF	TGTGCCAGCAGCGTAGGAGGGGGCAGTAACTATGGCTACACCTTC
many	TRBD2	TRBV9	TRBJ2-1	CASSASGIGSYNEQFF	TGTGCCAGCAGTGCAAGCGGGATCGGTTCCTACAATGAGCAGTTCTTC
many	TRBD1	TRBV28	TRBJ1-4	CASSPGGTANEKLFF	TGTGCCAGCAGTCCAGGGGGCACGGCTAATGAAAAACTGTTTTTT
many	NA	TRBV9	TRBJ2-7	CASSGDGYEQYF	TGTGCCAGCAGCGGGGACGGCTACGAGCAGTACTTC
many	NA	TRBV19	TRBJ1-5	CATGGLQGRGNQPQHF	TGTGCCACGGGCGGCCTACAGGGAAGGGGCAATCAGCCCCAGCATTTT
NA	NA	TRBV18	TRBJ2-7	CVSSGGPTGEQYF	TGTGTCAGCTCCGGCGGCCCTACCGGCGAGCAGTACTTC
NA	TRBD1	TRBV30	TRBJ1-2	CAWSPTGLYGYTF	TGTGCCTGGAGTCCGACAGGGCTCTATGGCTACACCTTC
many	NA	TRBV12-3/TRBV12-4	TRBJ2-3	CASSILTDTQYF	TGTGCCAGCAGCATACTGACAGATACGCAGTATTTT
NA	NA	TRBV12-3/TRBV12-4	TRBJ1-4	CASSSRAVYEKLFF	TGTGCCAGCAGTTCACGTGCGGTATATGAAAAACTGTTTTTT
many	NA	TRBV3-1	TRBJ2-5	CASSRWGGYETQYF	TGTGCCAGCAGCCGCTGGGGCGGTTATGAGACCCAGTACTTC
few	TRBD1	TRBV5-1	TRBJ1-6	CASSLAEGANSPLHF	TGCGCCAGCAGCTTGGCGGAGGGGGCAAATTCACCCCTCCACTTT
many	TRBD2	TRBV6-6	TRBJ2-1	CASTTAGAYNEQFF	TGTGCCAGCACCACAGCGGGGGCATACAATGAGCAGTTCTTC
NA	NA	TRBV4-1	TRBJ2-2	CASSQGDKSNTGELFF	TGCGCCAGCAGCCAGGGGGATAAATCGAACACCGGGGAGCTGTTTTTT
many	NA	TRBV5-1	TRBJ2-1	CASSLASVASPTRQFF	TGCGCCAGCAGCTTAGCGTCTGTGGCTAGCCCAACGAGGCAGTTCTTC
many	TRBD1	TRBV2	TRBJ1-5	CASSWTGIDQPQHF	TGTGCCAGCAGCTGGACAGGGATCGACCAGCCCCAGCATTTT
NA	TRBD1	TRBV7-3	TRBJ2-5	CASSLSAGGRETQYF	TGTGCCAGCAGCCTCAGTGCAGGGGGCCGAGAGACCCAGTACTTC
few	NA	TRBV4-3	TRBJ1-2	CANSQDGYYNYGYTF	TGCGCCAACAGCCAAGACGGCTACTATAACTATGGCTACACCTTC
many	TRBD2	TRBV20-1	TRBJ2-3	CSASGLARKIDTQYF	TGCAGTGCTAGCGGACTAGCGAGGAAGATAGATACGCAGTATTTT
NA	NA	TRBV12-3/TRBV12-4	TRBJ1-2	CASSLGWPGGDGYTF	TGTGCCAGCAGTCTTGGGTGGCCGGGTGGGGATGGCTACACCTTC
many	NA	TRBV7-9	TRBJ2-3	CASSSDPTRTQYF	TGTGCCAGCAGCTCCGACCCCACCCGTACGCAGTATTTT
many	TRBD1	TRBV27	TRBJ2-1	CASSSGQGAGYNEQFF	TGTGCCAGCAGTTCCGGACAGGGGGCGGGGTACAATGAGCAGTTCTTC
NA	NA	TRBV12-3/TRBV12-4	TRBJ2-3	CASRPRGGDTQYF	TGTGCCAGCAGGCCTAGGGGGGGAGATACGCAGTATTTT
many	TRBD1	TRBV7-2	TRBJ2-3	CASSNRGTAQQYF	TGTGCCAGCAGCAATAGGGGGACAGCTCAGCAGTATTTT
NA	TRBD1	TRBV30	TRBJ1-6	CAWLTGPNSPLHF	TGTGCCTGGTTGACAGGGCCAAATTCACCCCTCCACTTT
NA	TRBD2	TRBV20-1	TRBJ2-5	CSAVPGLAQETQYF	TGCAGTGCCGTCCCGGGACTAGCGCAAGAGACCCAGTACTTC
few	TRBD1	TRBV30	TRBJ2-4	CAWSGTGGNIQYF	TGTGCCTGGAGTGGGACAGGGGGAAACATTCAGTACTTC
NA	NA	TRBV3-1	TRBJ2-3	CASSLWSAGSSTDTQYF	TGTGCCAGCAGCCTCTGGTCTGCGGGTTCTAGCACAGATACGCAGTATTTT
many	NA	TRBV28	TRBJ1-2	CASFPLDGYGYTF	TGTGCCAGCTTCCCCCTGGACGGATATGGCTACACCTTC
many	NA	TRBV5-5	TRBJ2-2	CASSLGRTLNTGELFF	TGTGCCAGCAGCTTGGGCCGGACCCTGAACACCGGGGAGCTGTTTTTT
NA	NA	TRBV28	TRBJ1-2	CASSLARGSSRYTF	TGTGCCAGCAGCCTGGCGAGGGGCTCTTCTCGCTACACCTTC
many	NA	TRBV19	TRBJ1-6	CASRGDQAAYSPLHF	TGTGCCAGTAGGGGCGATCAGGCGGCGTATTCACCCCTCCACTTT
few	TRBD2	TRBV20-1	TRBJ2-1	CSAPDRGLVQFF	TGCAGTGCGCCGGACCGGGGACTAGTGCAGTTCTTC
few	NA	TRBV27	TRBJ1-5	CASSPGTRNQPQHF	TGTGCCAGCAGTCCCGGGACACGAAATCAGCCCCAGCATTTT
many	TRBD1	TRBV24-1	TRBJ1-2	CATSDGSGGFIYGYTF	TGTGCCACCAGTGATGGCTCAGGGGGCTTTATCTATGGCTACACCTTC
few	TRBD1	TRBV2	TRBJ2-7	CASSAGTGGYEQYF	TGTGCCAGCAGTGCCGGGACAGGCGGCTACGAGCAGTACTTC
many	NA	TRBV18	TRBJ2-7	CASSLTDGRGYEQYF	TGTGCCAGCTCTTTGACTGACGGGCGTGGGTACGAGCAGTACTTC
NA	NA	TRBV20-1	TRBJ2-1	CSARLPRASVGEQFF	TGCAGTGCTAGACTACCCCGGGCTAGCGTAGGTGAGCAGTTCTTC
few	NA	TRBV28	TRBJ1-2	CASSLAGGSSRYTF	TGTGCCAGCAGCCTGGCGGGGGGCTCTTCTCGCTACACCTTC
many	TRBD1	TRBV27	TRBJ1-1	CASSLSPGGDTEAFF	TGTGCCAGCAGTTTATCGCCAGGGGGCGACACTGAAGCTTTCTTT
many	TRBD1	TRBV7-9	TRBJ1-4	CASSAGTGSEKLFF	TGTGCCAGCAGTGCCGGGACAGGGAGTGAAAAACTGTTTTTT
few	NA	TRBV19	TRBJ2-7	CASSMTADPDEQYF	TGTGCCAGTAGTATGACGGCGGACCCTGACGAGCAGTACTTC
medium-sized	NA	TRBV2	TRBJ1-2	CASRLDGMDYGYTF	TGTGCCAGCAGACTCGACGGGATGGACTATGGCTACACCTTC
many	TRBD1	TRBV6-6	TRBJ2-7	CASREGQVLSYEQYF	TGTGCCAGCAGGGAGGGACAGGTTCTCTCCTACGAGCAGTACTTC